This is a list of T cell receptor beta chains from one sample in a study of blood T cell repertoires in COVID-19. Clones were sequenced by immunoSEQ multiplex PCR, and TCRdb holds only the in-frame ones, with some missing. The sample has a few hundred thousand clones, 85% to 90% seen once. What was sequenced was PBMCs or T cells enriched from blood (not recorded which). These receptors originate from a man younger than 40 who had recovered from COVID-19. Each CDR3 is given with its conserved first and last residue. The order of the fields is D gene, V gene, clone size, J gene, CDR3 DNA, CDR3 protein. A D gene is named only where the DNA matches it firmly. Only some rows state a clone size, as once, few, many or a class for expanded clones.

D gene: TRBD1; V gene: TRBV7-2; clone size: -; J gene: TRBJ1-3; CDR3 DNA: TGTGCCAGCAGCACCGACAGGGGAAGTGGAAACACCATATATTTT; CDR3 protein: CASSTDRGSGNTIYF
D gene: TRBD1; V gene: TRBV7-9; clone size: -; J gene: TRBJ2-7; CDR3 DNA: TGTGCCAGCAGCTCCTGGGACAGGAGAACCTACGAGCAGTACTTC; CDR3 protein: CASSSWDRRTYEQYF
D gene: TRBD1; V gene: TRBV28; clone size: -; J gene: TRBJ1-2; CDR3 DNA: TGTGCCAGCAGTTTACGCCGGGACAGGGGGTTCGTTGGCTATGGCTACACCTTC; CDR3 protein: CASSLRRDRGFVGYGYTF
D gene: -; V gene: TRBV28; clone size: -; J gene: TRBJ2-7; CDR3 DNA: TGTGCCAGCAGTTTATTTGGCGGATCCTACGAGCAGTACTTC; CDR3 protein: CASSLFGGSYEQYF
D gene: TRBD2; V gene: TRBV11-2; clone size: -; J gene: TRBJ2-3; CDR3 DNA: TGTGCCAGCAGCGCCCGACCGGGACTAGCGGGGTACGGCACAGATACGCAGTATTTT; CDR3 protein: CASSARPGLAGYGTDTQYF
D gene: -; V gene: TRBV5-1; clone size: few; J gene: TRBJ2-1; CDR3 DNA: TGCGCCAGCAGCGTCCGGGACAACTTCTACAATGAGCAGTTCTTC; CDR3 protein: CASSVRDNFYNEQFF
D gene: -; V gene: TRBV7-8; clone size: few; J gene: TRBJ2-1; CDR3 DNA: TGTGCCAGCAGCTTAGAAGTGCTATCGGGGCGGGGCGAGCAGTTCTTC; CDR3 protein: CASSLEVLSGRGEQFF
D gene: -; V gene: TRBV18; clone size: -; J gene: TRBJ1-5; CDR3 DNA: TGTGCCAGCTCACCCACAACAGGGTCGGGCCAGCCCCAGCATTTT; CDR3 protein: CASSPTTGSGQPQHF
D gene: -; V gene: TRBV4-1; clone size: -; J gene: TRBJ1-5; CDR3 DNA: TGCGCCAGCAGCCAAGATCATGGCAATCAGCCCCAGCATTTT; CDR3 protein: CASSQDHGNQPQHF
D gene: TRBD2; V gene: TRBV7-9; clone size: -; J gene: TRBJ2-3; CDR3 DNA: TGTGCCAGCAGCTTAGCACTAGCGGGAGGGTTCACAGATACGCAGTATTTT; CDR3 protein: CASSLALAGGFTDTQYF
D gene: -; V gene: TRBV5-1; clone size: once; J gene: TRBJ2-7; CDR3 DNA: TGCGCCAGCAGCGGGGGCTCCGACTACGAGCAGTACTTC; CDR3 protein: CASSGGSDYEQYF
D gene: -; V gene: TRBV2; clone size: few; J gene: TRBJ1-1; CDR3 DNA: TGTGCCAGCAGAGCAGGGATAGGAAACACTGAAGCTTTCTTT; CDR3 protein: CASRAGIGNTEAFF
D gene: TRBD1; V gene: TRBV28; clone size: -; J gene: TRBJ2-7; CDR3 DNA: TGTGCCAGCAGTCTAGGTGGGGGACAGGGAAAGTACGAGCAGTACTTC; CDR3 protein: CASSLGGGQGKYEQYF
D gene: -; V gene: TRBV18; clone size: -; J gene: TRBJ2-2; CDR3 DNA: TGTGCCAGCTCACCGCTGACTAGAGACACCGGGGAGCTGTTTTTT; CDR3 protein: CASSPLTRDTGELFF
D gene: -; V gene: TRBV3-1/TRBV3-2; clone size: -; J gene: TRBJ2-1; CDR3 DNA: TGTGCCAGCAGCCAAGGTGCTAGGTCGGATGAGCAGTTCTTC; CDR3 protein: CASSQGARSDEQFF
D gene: -; V gene: TRBV11-2; clone size: -; J gene: TRBJ1-5; CDR3 DNA: TGTGCCAGCAGTCTACTACTCGATAGCAATCAGCCCCAGCATTTT; CDR3 protein: CASSLLLDSNQPQHF
D gene: TRBD1; V gene: TRBV14; clone size: -; J gene: TRBJ2-3; CDR3 DNA: TGTGCCAGCAGCCTTCGGGACAGATCAGATACGCAGTATTTT; CDR3 protein: CASSLRDRSDTQYF
D gene: TRBD1; V gene: TRBV10-3; clone size: once; J gene: TRBJ1-1; CDR3 DNA: TGTGCCATCAGCCCCCGGGACAGTGAAGCTTTCTTT; CDR3 protein: CAISPRDSEAFF
D gene: -; V gene: TRBV12-3/TRBV12-4; clone size: -; J gene: TRBJ2-4; CDR3 DNA: TGTGCCAGCAGATTTAACGAGAAAAACATTCAGTACTTC; CDR3 protein: CASRFNEKNIQYF
D gene: -; V gene: TRBV4-1; clone size: once; J gene: TRBJ1-1; CDR3 DNA: TGCGCCAGCAGCCAAAGGATTACGCAGAGGGAAGCTTTCTTT; CDR3 protein: CASSQRITQREAFF
D gene: -; V gene: TRBV7-2; clone size: -; J gene: TRBJ1-1; CDR3 DNA: TGTGCCAGCAGGAAATCGACAGGCGCCATGAACACTGAAGCTTTCTTT; CDR3 protein: CASRKSTGAMNTEAFF
D gene: TRBD1; V gene: TRBV10-3; clone size: -; J gene: TRBJ1-1; CDR3 DNA: TGTGCCATCAGGTCCGGGACAGGGGCCACGATTGGCCAGGCTTTCTTT; CDR3 protein: CAIRSGTGATIGQAFF
D gene: -; V gene: TRBV12-2; clone size: -; J gene: TRBJ1-2; CDR3 DNA: TGTGCGCACATCTATGGCTACACCTTC; CDR3 protein: CAHIYGYTF
D gene: -; V gene: TRBV7-2; clone size: -; J gene: TRBJ2-3; CDR3 DNA: TGTGCCAGCAGCCGGGGACTGATCACAGATACGCAGTATTTT; CDR3 protein: CASSRGLITDTQYF
D gene: -; V gene: TRBV7-9; clone size: -; J gene: TRBJ2-2; CDR3 DNA: TGTGCCAGCAGCTTAATAAGGGGCTCGAACACCGGGGAGCTGTTTTTT; CDR3 protein: CASSLIRGSNTGELFF